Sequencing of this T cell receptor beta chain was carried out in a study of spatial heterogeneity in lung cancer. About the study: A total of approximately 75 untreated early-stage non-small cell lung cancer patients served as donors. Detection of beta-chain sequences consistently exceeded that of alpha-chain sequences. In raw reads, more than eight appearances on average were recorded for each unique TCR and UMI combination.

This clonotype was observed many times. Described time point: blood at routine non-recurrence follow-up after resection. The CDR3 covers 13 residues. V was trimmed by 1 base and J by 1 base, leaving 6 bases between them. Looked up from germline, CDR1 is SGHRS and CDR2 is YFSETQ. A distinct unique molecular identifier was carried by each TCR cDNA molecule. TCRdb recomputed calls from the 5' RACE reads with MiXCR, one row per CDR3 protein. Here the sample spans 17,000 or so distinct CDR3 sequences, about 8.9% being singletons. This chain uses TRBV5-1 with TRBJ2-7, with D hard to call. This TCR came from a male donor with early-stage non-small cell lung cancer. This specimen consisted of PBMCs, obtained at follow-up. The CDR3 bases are TGCGCCAGCAGCTTGTGGAGTTCCTACGAGCAGTACTTC. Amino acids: CASSLWSSYEQYF.